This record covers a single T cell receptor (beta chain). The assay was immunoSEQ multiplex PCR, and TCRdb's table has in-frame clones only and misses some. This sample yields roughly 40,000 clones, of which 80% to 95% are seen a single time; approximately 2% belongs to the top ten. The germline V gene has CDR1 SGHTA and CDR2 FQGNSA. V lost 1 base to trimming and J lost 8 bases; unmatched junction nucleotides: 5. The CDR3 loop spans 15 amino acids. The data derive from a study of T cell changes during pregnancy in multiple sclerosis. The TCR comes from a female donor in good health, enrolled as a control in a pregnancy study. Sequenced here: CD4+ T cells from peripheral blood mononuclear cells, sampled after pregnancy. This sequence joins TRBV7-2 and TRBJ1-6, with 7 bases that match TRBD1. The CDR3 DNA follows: TGTGCCAGCAGCTTAGGACAGGGATGGGATTCACCCCTCCACTTT. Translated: CASSLGQGWDSPLHF.